Below are 7 T cell receptor beta chains sequenced from a single sample in a study of T cells in Graves' hyperthyroidism and ophthalmopathy. Using RNA transcripts as the source, TCR beta CDR3 regions were amplified. The HTBI set primed first-round TCR CDR3 RT-PCR. TCRdb passed the multiplex PCR reads through MiXCR, listing each CDR3 protein once. This table holds 490,000 or so distinct CDR3 sequences, 22% found once. The sample taken for sequencing was blood. Every receptor here comes from an older woman with Graves' ophthalmopathy.

The chain is built from TRBV9 and TRBJ2-7; D might be TRBD1 (5 bases). The CDR3 runs to 14 residues. Germline values: CDR1 SGDLS, CDR2 YYNGEE. With 3 bases removed from V and 4 bases from J, the gap between germline ends came to 14 bases. CDR3 in amino acids: CASSGDSYPYEQYF. The CDR3 DNA is TGTGCCAGCAGCGGAGACAGTTACCCATACGAGCAGTACTTC.

J is TRBJ2-3 and V is TRBV20-1; no reliable D call. The V end was cut by 3 bases, the J end by 1 base, with 5 bases between. The CDR3 extends over 12 amino acids. The germline V gene encodes CDR1 DFQATT and CDR2 SNEGSKA (reference sequence). The CDR3 loop reads CSASAGTDTQYF. The CDR3 DNA reads as TGCAGTGCTAGCGCCGGCACAGATACGCAGTATTTT.

The chain recombines TRBV10-3 with TRBJ2-3; 7 nucleotides match TRBD2. J was trimmed by 4 bases and V by 4 bases; bases with no gene match: 8. Per germline, CDR1 ENHRY and CDR2 SYGVKD. The CDR3 runs 15 residues. In DNA form, the CDR3 reads TGTGCCATCAGTGGTGGAGGGAGGGCCGCAGATACGCAGTATTTT. This translates into CAISGGGRAADTQYF.

This clonotype was counted a few times. V gene TRBV15 combines with J gene TRBJ2-1; 9 positions match TRBD2. The CDR3 covers 15 residues. CDR1 is LNHNV and CDR2 is YYDKDF in the germline V gene (reference sequence). Unmatched junction bases numbered 2, after V lost 1 base and J lost 4 bases. This chain's CDR3 is CATSRGGLAYNEQFF. The CDR3 DNA follows: TGTGCCACCAGCAGAGGGGGACTAGCATACAATGAGCAGTTCTTC. Full variable domain (outside the CDR3, taken from reference TRBV15 and TRBJ2-1): DAMVIQNPRYQVTQFGKPVTLSCSQTLNHNVMYWYQQKSSQAPKLLFHYYDKDFNNEADTPDNFQSRRPNTSFCFLDIRSPGLGDTAMYLCATSRGGLAYNEQFFGPGTRLTVL.

The V call is TRBV29-1, the J call TRBJ2-1, with D possibly matching TRBD1 (6 bases). The CDR3 sequence is 13 residues long. CDR1 and CDR2 from the germline V gene are SQVTM and ANQGSEA. The V end was cut by 7 bases, the J end by 7 bases, with 17 bases between. The CDR3: CSAGGLPRNEQFF. CDR3 DNA: TGCAGCGCTGGGGGCCTCCCTAGGAATGAGCAGTTCTTC.

The CDR3: CASRTGHNEQFF. DNA for the CDR3: TGTGCCAGCAGAACAGGGCACAATGAGCAGTTCTTC. This chain connects TRBV6-1 to TRBJ2-1, with D tentatively TRBD1 (6 bases). The CDR3 covers 12 residues. Germline V gene sequence: CDR1 MNHNS, CDR2 SASEGT. V was trimmed by 6 bases and J by 5 bases, leaving 8 bases between them.

This clonotype has only a few counts. The chain employs TRBV30 and TRBJ2-7, with TRBD2 matching 8 bases. The ends lost 2 bases at V and 3 bases at J; junction bases unmatched: 9. The CDR3 runs to 15 residues. Germline V CDR1 and CDR2: GTSNPN, SVGIG (reference sequence). This CDR3 reads CAWSPGGQVNYEQYF. CDR3 in DNA: TGTGCCTGGAGTCCGGGGGGGCAGGTTAACTACGAGCAGTACTTC. Supplemented by reference TRBV30 and TRBJ2-7, the full variable domain reads SQTIHQWPATLVQPVGSPLSLECTVEGTSNPNLYWYRQAAGRGLQLLFYSVGIGQISSEVPQNLSASRPQDRQFILSSKKLLLSDSGFYLCAWSPGGQVNYEQYFGPGTRLTVT.